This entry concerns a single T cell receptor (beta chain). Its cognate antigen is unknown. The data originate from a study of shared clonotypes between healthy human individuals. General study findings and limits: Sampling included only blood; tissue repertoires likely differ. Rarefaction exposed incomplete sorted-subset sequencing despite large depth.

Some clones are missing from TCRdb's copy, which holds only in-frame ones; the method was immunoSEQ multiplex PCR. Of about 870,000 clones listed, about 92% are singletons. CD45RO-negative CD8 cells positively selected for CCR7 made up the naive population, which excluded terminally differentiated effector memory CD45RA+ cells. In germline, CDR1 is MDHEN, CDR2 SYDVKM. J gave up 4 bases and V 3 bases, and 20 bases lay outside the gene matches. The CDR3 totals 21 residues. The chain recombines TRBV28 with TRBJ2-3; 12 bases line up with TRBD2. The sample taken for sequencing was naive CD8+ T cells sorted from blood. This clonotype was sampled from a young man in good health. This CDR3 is CASSFWTVTSGSARGADTQYF. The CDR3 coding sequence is TGTGCCAGCAGTTTTTGGACGGTGACTAGCGGGAGTGCAAGGGGGGCAGATACGCAGTATTTT.